The entry that follows covers one T cell receptor (beta chain) sequence. Which antigen it targets is not known. No base qualities exist here, and no much larger clone lies one base off it. From its cysteine to its phenylalanine, the CDR3 spans 13 amino acids. The DNA shown is the 39-base CDR3, in frame from base 1. Relative to germline, V is 0 bases shorter and J is 8 bases shorter, with 11 bases between their ends. Per the germline V gene, SGHRS is the CDR1 and YFSETQ is the CDR2. The data derive from a study of cytomegalovirus exposure and HLA in healthy donors (dated by TCRdb to about 2017). Concerning the study at large: According to an earlier analysis of a few hundred of the donors, 150 million to 200 million T cells yielded 100 million or so unique TCR beta sequences and 250 to 350 Gb of sequence data. An early release that covered 640 HLA-typed donors contained approximately 300 gigabases of sequencing data and roughly 84 million unique TCR sequences. Among the roughly 400 genotyped donors, around 81% belonged to the genetic ancestry cluster associated with self-reported Caucasian donors. The study was designed to test whether signatures of past pathogen exposure could be identified by cataloging public T cell receptors. The study profiled the T cell repertoires of 500 to 800 subjects by immunosequencing and related them to cytomegalovirus serostatus. Along with the roughly 700-subject first cohort, a separate validation cohort of about 110 different subjects was used. To predict cytomegalovirus infection status, the study combined high-throughput TCR immunosequencing, statistical association of individual TCRs with disease status, and machine learning. A later analysis re-examined previously published TCR beta repertoires from roughly 650 donors and added high-resolution HLA genotyping to investigate patterns of TCR occurrence. Rather than using new phenotypic data, the later analysis identified candidate immune exposures from TCR beta sequences and from how often those sequences occurred across donors. An earlier analysis of more than 450 of the donors used high-throughput TCR beta sequencing to judge whether each TCR beta V gene segment behaved as functional or pseudogenic. Donor age, sex, ethnicity and CMV serostatus were compiled alongside the repertoire data. In a later genetic analysis, genome-wide SNP genotypes for 398 of the 666 donors were used, and that subset was treated as a discovery cohort. Every discovery cohort repertoire had been produced on one sequencing platform. HLA typing covered class I and class II loci at four-digit resolution. The number of donors typed differed by locus, with 629-630 for A, B, C, DRB1 and DQB1, about 500 for DQA1, 600 to 610 for DPA1, and roughly 450 for DPB1. Roughly 5 DR-DQ haplotypes were handled as single units for association and clustering, since linkage in the cohort was strong. Among roughly 400 genotyped donors of the cohort, an average of around 240,000 unique TCR beta nucleotide sequences were sequenced per donor, roughly a sixth of them non-productive.

The cohort was made up of approximately 670 healthy bone marrow donors. At the time of sampling, all cohort members were nominally healthy, though unrecorded immune exposures were likely present. The donor was CMV seronegative and was included in the group of a few hundred seronegative cohort members. Every donor gave a peripheral blood sample, and the peripheral blood mononuclear cells from that sample were used for TCR beta sequencing. Genomic DNA was extracted from the blood cell samples with the Qiagen DNeasy Blood Extraction Kit. General conclusions and limits of the study: In an earlier analysis of fewer than 750 of the donors, most TCR beta V segments were observed in productive rearrangements about 90% or about 30% of the time, broadly matching IMGT annotations. It was suggested by the authors that the approach could potentially be generalized to other disease states and immunological phenotypes. Cytomegalovirus status was reported to be diagnosed by the classifier with high specificity and sensitivity in both the original and validation cohorts. The presence/absence analyses assumed that sequencing depth was roughly uniform across donors, and that assumption may not be true. At a false discovery rate of 0.05, a later analysis linked 15,000 to 20,000 TCR beta sequences to specific HLA alleles. According to a later analysis, parvovirus B19, influenza, CMV and Epstein-Barr virus appeared linked to several top co-occurrence clusters. A later analysis found that most CMV-associated TCR beta chains appeared HLA-restricted, with HLA associations seemingly driven largely by CMV exposure. Compared with the roughly 600-donor mean, donors in an Asian-associated ancestry cluster had fewer N-insertions in productive TCRs, according to a later genetic analysis. Three of the identified cytomegalovirus-associated TCR beta chains were confirmed in vitro to be specific for cytomegalovirus antigens. Some IMGT-functional V segments, including TRBV6-2 and TRBV6-3, could not be distinguished by the 87-base-pair reads and were therefore excluded. The sequencing pipeline was judged likely to have produced a cluster of highly shared sequence variants as a technical artifact. A further reported finding was that TCR beta sequences accurately predicted the HLA-A and HLA-B alleles for most subjects in the first cohort. A total of about 150 TCR beta chains were listed by the study as associated with cytomegalovirus. The earlier analysis of almost 600 of the donors excluded some 15 rarely observed V segments, including chromosome 9 orphons, because counts were too low. Because HLA typing was unavailable for some donors at each locus, only the typed subset was used in association tests. A later analysis found that TCR association rates varied across HLA loci, with DRB1 alleles showing the most associated TCRs and HLA-C alleles the fewest. For the cohort, immune exposure information was limited to CMV serostatus. An association between a missense DCLRE1C variant and V-gene and J-gene trimming of TCR beta chains was found in a later genetic analysis and replicated in an independent cohort. Strong co-occurrence of HLA alleles, especially DR and DQ, made assigning TCR associations to individual alleles difficult. This cohort had only TCR beta chains sequenced, and the lack of alpha or paired-chain data limited which features could be detected. Correlated functional status among segregating V segments might be attributable to linkage disequilibrium, but an unknown experimental factor could not be ruled out. While some public TCRs were present in many individuals, most TCR sequences turned up only very rarely across donors. In a later analysis, HLA-associated TCR beta chains were found to be more clonally expanded and to have lower generation probabilities than equally common non-associated chains.

Receptors were amplified or captured by the immunoSEQ multiplex PCR assay. The multiplex PCR relied on a mix of 60 forward primers for TCR Vbeta segments and 13 reverse primers for TCR Jbeta segments. The CDR3 region of rearranged TCR beta genes was amplified from genomic DNA by a multiplex PCR assay. Amplified TCR beta libraries were sequenced as 87-base-pair reads on the Illumina HiSeq System. Turning to the authors' computational methods: Across the 600 to 700 repertoires, a later analysis counted roughly 84 million unique TCR beta chains, approximately 10 million of which were shared by at least two donors. To remove PCR and sequencing errors, raw reads were error-corrected and collapsed into unique sequences using a nearest-neighbor algorithm that merged closely related sequences. To assign V, D and J gene segments, CDR3 sequences were aligned to IMGT reference sequences. For a sequence to be retained, at least a six-nucleotide match to both a V gene segment and a J gene segment was required. Rearrangements were called productive when the CDR3 lacked stop codons and stayed in frame with V and J; all others were non-productive. Following IMGT convention, CDR3 was defined as the stretch from the second conserved V-encoded cysteine up to the conserved J-encoded phenylalanine. The earlier analysis of around 640 of the donors excluded sequences that lacked an unambiguous match to a single V gene segment. In an earlier analysis of approximately 560 of the donors, a V segment was called functional when productive rearrangements were above 56.7%, and segregating when the standard deviation between donors exceeded 5%. A statistical classification framework was developed to diagnose cytomegalovirus status using the catalog of TCR beta chain sequences. In a later analysis, TCR nucleotide sequences were compared against IMGT/GENE-DB human TR gene sequences so that V and J genes could be assigned. Using the TCRdist pipeline, a later analysis assigned CDR3 sequences along with most-parsimonious VDJ recombination scenarios. In a later analysis, each TCR beta chain was defined by its CDR3 amino acid sequence together with its V-gene family, and reads lacking a unique V-gene family were excluded. A later analysis removed 500 to 650 highly shared, low-generation-probability nucleotide sequences to deal with suspected cross-contamination and a sequencing artifact. In a later analysis, a clonal expansion index for each public chain was calculated from normalized within-repertoire ranks of inferred template counts. Generation probabilities in a later analysis came from a VDJ recombination model fitted to out-of-frame rearrangements, and those results were checked against IGoR. Hypergeometric tests were used in a later analysis to score TCR-TCR, TCR-HLA and TCR-CMV co-occurrence, with a repertoire-size bias correction applied to the TCR pairs. A later analysis estimated false discovery rates by permuting HLA or CMV assignments 20 times. In a later analysis, co-occurring TCRs were grouped using DBSCAN, and TCRdist sequence similarity was added for clustering within HLA-allele-positive subsets. Co-occurrence clustering excluded repertoires with fewer than 30,000 or more than 120,000 public chains, plus five with anomalous nucleotide sharing. The clones in this table, taken by TCRdb from immuneACCESS, are in-frame only. Not every clone is retained; where verified, under half of the shortfall comes from an unresolved V gene, and the cause of the rest is unknown. V, J and clone size reflect that table, while D and trimming were determined from the DNA. The sample yields tens of thousands of clones; less than 80% were counted once. About 2.9% of the sample comes from the top ten.

This TCR came from a woman in her 50s in good health and CMV-seronegative. The sample was PBMCs. The chain uses TRBV5-1 and TRBJ1-2; possibly the D gene is TRBD1, per 5 matching bases. The CDR3 reads as follows: CASSLGPGLGYTF. The bases read TGCGCCAGCAGCTTGGGTCCGGGACTGGGCTACACCTTC.